This T cell receptor beta chain was obtained from a study of T cell responses to AZD1222 COVID-19 vaccine. To note about this clone: The antigen is not known.

Sequencing used immunoSEQ multiplex PCR; TCRdb keeps in-frame clones, though not all of them. The repertoire includes under 55,000 clones, around 80% of them detected once, and about 9.4% sits in the top ten. This CDR3 is built from 13 residues. Germline V gene data show CDR1 as GTSNPN and CDR2 as SVGIG (reference sequence). The V and J ends lost 8 bases and 0 bases respectively, with 11 bases between them. Findings of the study overall: Among the donors, most were white British and more were female, and clonal diversity was possibly underestimated.

The gene calls are TRBV30 and TRBJ2-1; D may correspond to TRBD1 or TRBD2 (5 bases each). The source was peripheral blood, collected on day 0 of AZD1222 vaccination. This receptor was taken from an adult in good health. The CDR3 is CARGVSSYNEQFF. The DNA of the CDR3 is TGTGCCAGAGGGGTGAGCTCCTACAATGAGCAGTTCTTC.